Sequencing of this TCR beta chain was carried out in a study of beta chain features in type 1 diabetes. As regards this clone: Antigen: not known.

V trimming: 5 bases; J trimming: 6 bases; junction bases outside the gene matches: 5. Germline V gives CDR1 KGHSH, CDR2 LQKENI. The CDR3 is 14 amino acids. Reverse transcription of all isolated RNA meant that expressed TCRB transcripts were sequenced. TCRdb keeps only in-frame clones here, not all; method: immunoSEQ multiplex PCR. The repertoire consists of under 900,000 clones, with about a sixth occurring once and the leading ten covering 0.02% to 0.025%. Overall study findings and caveats: Equally in patients and controls, shorter templates might have been favored by PCR.

The receptor comes from a woman aged 18-30 years in good health. This chain connects TRBV18 to TRBJ1-2; 11 bases fit TRBD1. Material for sequencing was naive CD4+ T cells from blood. The DNA for the CDR3 is TGTGCCAGCTCATCTGGACAGGGGGCGGATGGCTACACCTTC. Translation: CASSSGQGADGYTF.